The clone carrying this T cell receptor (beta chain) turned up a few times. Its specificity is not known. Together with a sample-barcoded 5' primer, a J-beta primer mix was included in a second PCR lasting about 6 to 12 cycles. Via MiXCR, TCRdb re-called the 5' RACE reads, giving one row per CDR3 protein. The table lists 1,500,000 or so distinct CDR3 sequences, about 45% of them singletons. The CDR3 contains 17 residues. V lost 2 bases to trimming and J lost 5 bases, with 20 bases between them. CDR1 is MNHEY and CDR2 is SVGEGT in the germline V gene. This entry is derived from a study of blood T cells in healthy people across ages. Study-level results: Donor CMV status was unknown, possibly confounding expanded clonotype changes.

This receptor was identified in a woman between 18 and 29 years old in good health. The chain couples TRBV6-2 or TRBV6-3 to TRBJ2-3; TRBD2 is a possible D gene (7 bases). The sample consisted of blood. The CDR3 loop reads CASSYVAGAAREDTQYF. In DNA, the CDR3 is TGTGCCAGCAGTTACGTGGCGGGGGCCGCCAGGGAAGATACGCAGTATTTT.